This T cell receptor beta chain stems from a study of control samples from healthy donors and cancer patients. The length of the CDR3 is 14 residues. Looked up from germline, CDR1 is MRHNA and CDR2 is SNTAGT. Germline trimming cut 10 bases from V and 6 bases from J; bases unmatched to any gene: 12. Some clones are missing from TCRdb's copy, which holds only in-frame ones; the method was immunoSEQ multiplex PCR. The data contain some 150,000 clones, roughly nine tenths of them singletons. The chain employs TRBV6-4 and TRBJ1-2, with 9 bases aligning to TRBD1. Sequencing was carried out using blood. This receptor was identified in a woman younger than 45 in good health. CDR3 sequence reads: CATSPGQGGDGYTF. In DNA, the CDR3 is TGTGCCACATCACCGGGACAGGGAGGGGATGGCTACACCTTC.